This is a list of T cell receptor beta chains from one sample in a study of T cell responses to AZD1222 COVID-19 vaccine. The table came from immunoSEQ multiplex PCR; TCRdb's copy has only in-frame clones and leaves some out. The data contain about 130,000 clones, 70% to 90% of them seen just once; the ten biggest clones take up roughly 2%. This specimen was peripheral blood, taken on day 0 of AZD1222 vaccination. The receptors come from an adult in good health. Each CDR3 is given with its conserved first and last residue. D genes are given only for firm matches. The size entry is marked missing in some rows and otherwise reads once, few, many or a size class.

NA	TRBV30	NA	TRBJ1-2	CAWGNRVGYGYTF	TGTGCCTGGGGGAACAGGGTGGGCTATGGCTACACCTTC
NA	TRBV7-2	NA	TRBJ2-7	CASSLEASARIREQYF	TGTGCCAGCAGCTTAGAAGCCTCAGCGAGAATACGCGAGCAGTACTTC
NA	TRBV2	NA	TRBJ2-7	CASRWTVTYEQYF	TGTGCCAGCAGATGGACAGTGACCTACGAGCAGTACTTC
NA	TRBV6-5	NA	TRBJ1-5	CASQGNNQPQHF	TGTGCCAGCCAGGGGAATAATCAGCCCCAGCATTTT
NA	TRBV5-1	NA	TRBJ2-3	CASSLAYTDTQYF	TGCGCCAGCAGCTTGGCCTACACAGATACGCAGTATTTT
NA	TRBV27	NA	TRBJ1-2	CASHPEGGRNYYGYTF	TGTGCCAGCCACCCTGAGGGGGGGCGTAACTACTATGGCTACACCTTC
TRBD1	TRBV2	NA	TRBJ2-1	CASPSGQGAYNEQFF	TGTGCCAGCCCCTCAGGACAGGGGGCTTACAATGAGCAGTTCTTC
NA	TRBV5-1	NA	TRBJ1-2	CASSTPQGSLGGYTF	TGCGCCAGCAGCACCCCACAGGGCTCGTTGGGGGGCTACACCTTC
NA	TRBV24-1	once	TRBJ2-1	CATRIDNEQFF	TGTGCCACCAGGATCGACAATGAGCAGTTCTTC
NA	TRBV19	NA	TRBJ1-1	CASRRVNTEAFF	TGTGCCAGTCGAAGGGTGAACACTGAAGCTTTCTTT
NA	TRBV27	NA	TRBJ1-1	CASPRAFF	TGTGCCAGCCCGCGAGCTTTCTTT
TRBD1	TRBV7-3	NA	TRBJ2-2	CASRPGTGNTGELFF	TGTGCCAGCAGGCCCGGGACAGGCAACACCGGGGAGCTGTTTTTT
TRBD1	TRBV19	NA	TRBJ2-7	CASSIFRTGRLEQYF	TGTGCCAGTAGTATTTTTCGGACAGGGCGGCTCGAGCAGTACTTC
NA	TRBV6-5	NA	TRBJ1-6	CASSFQNSPLHF	TGTGCCAGCAGTTTTCAGAATTCACCCCTCCACTTT
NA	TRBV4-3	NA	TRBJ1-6	CASSQDSAGGSPLHF	TGCGCCAGCAGCCAAGACTCCGCGGGGGGTTCACCCCTCCACTTT
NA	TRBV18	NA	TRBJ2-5	CASSPSLETQYF	TGTGCCAGCTCACCATCCCTAGAGACCCAGTACTTC
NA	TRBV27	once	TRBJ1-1	CASSRTGNTEAFF	TGTGCCAGCAGCCGAACAGGGAACACTGAAGCTTTCTTT
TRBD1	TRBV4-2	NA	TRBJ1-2	CASSQPGTANYGYTF	TGTGCCAGCAGCCAACCCGGGACAGCTAACTATGGCTACACCTTC
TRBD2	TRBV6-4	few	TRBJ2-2	CASSTLAGATGELFF	TGTGCCAGCAGCACACTAGCGGGAGCCACCGGGGAGCTGTTTTTT
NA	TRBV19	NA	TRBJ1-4	CASSPRRGTNEKLFF	TGTGCCAGTAGTCCCCGGCGGGGGACTAATGAAAAACTGTTTTTT
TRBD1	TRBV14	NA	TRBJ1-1	CASSQVLGQGIFPEAFF	TGTGCCAGCAGCCAAGTTTTAGGACAGGGAATATTTCCTGAAGCTTTCTTT
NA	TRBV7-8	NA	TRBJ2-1	CASSFSGLIYNEQFF	TGTGCCAGCAGCTTTAGTGGTTTAATTTACAATGAGCAGTTCTTC
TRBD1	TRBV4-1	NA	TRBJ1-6	CASSQTGVRWSPLHF	TGCGCCAGCAGCCAGACAGGGGTTCGGTGGTCACCCCTCCACTTT
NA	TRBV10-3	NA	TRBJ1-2	CATQNYGYTF	TGTGCCACCCAAAACTATGGCTACACCTTC
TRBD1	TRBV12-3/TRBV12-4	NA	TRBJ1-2	CAIGTGLYGYTF	TGTGCCATCGGGACAGGGCTCTACGGCTACACCTTC
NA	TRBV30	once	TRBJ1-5	CALKTVSSGNQPQHF	TGTGCCTTAAAGACAGTGAGTTCGGGGAATCAGCCCCAGCATTTT
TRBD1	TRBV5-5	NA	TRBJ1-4	CASSLTGVDNEKLFF	TGTGCCAGCAGCTTGACAGGGGTTGATAATGAAAAACTGTTTTTT
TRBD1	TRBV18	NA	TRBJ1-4	CASSLTTGTVDTTNEKLFF	TGTGCCAGCTCACTTACAACCGGGACAGTCGATACAACTAATGAAAAACTGTTTTTT
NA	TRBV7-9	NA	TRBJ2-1	CASEGVRSNEQFF	TGTGCCAGCGAAGGGGTGCGGAGCAATGAGCAGTTCTTC
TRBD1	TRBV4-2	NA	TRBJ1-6	CASSQEVRQGSSNSPLHF	TGTGCCAGCAGCCAAGAAGTCCGACAGGGGAGCAGCAATTCACCCCTCCACTTT
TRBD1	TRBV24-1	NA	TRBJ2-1	CATQGWLDNEQFF	TGTGCCACACAGGGGTGGCTAGACAATGAGCAGTTCTTC
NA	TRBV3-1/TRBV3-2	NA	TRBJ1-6	CASSQEGQGRNSPLHF	TGTGCCAGCAGCCAAGAAGGCCAGGGAAGAAATTCACCCCTCCACTTT
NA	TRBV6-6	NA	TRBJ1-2	CASSLDNSGYTF	TGTGCCAGCAGTCTCGACAACAGCGGCTACACCTTC
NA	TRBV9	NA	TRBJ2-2	CASSVRGALDTGELFF	TGTGCCAGCAGCGTACGGGGCGCATTGGACACCGGGGAGCTGTTTTTT
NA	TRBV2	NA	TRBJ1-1	CASSELGGTEAFF	TGTGCCAGCAGTGAACTGGGGGGCACTGAAGCTTTCTTT